These T cell receptor beta chains were read from a single sample in a study of blood T cell repertoires in COVID-19. Clones were read by immunoSEQ multiplex PCR, and TCRdb kept only the in-frame ones, dropping some. The table shows about 300,000 clones, with roughly 86% occurring only once. The sequencing input was PBMCs or T cells enriched from blood (not recorded which). The receptors shown here come from a woman between 50 and 59 years old who had been exposed to COVID-19. CDR3s include the opening cysteine and the closing phenylalanine or tryptophan. The D gene is left open where the match is weak. Some rows mark clone size as missing; the rest say once, few, many or name a class of expanded clone.

len: 16
d_gene: -
v_gene: TRBV28
abundance: few
CDR3aa: CASSFNSRAGRETQYF

len: 16
d_gene: TRBD1
v_gene: TRBV27
abundance: -
CDR3aa: CASLGFDRGRLGIQYF

len: 13
d_gene: TRBD2
v_gene: TRBV2
abundance: -
CDR3aa: CASSRGGGNEQFF

len: 17
d_gene: TRBD2
v_gene: TRBV29-1
abundance: -
CDR3aa: CSVAGSGGTISTDTQYF

len: 14
d_gene: -
v_gene: TRBV6-5
abundance: -
CDR3aa: CASKVGQRPYEQYF

len: 17
d_gene: -
v_gene: TRBV29-1
abundance: -
CDR3aa: CSVAVHRVENSGNTIYF

len: 14
d_gene: -
v_gene: TRBV3-1/TRBV3-2
abundance: once
CDR3aa: CASSHLIRGYEQYF

len: 13
d_gene: -
v_gene: TRBV5-4
abundance: -
CDR3aa: CASNSQSGNTIYF

len: 19
d_gene: -
v_gene: TRBV28
abundance: -
CDR3aa: CASKTVRGYIPPWSYEQYF

len: 14
d_gene: TRBD2
v_gene: TRBV6-2/TRBV6-3
abundance: -
CDR3aa: CASSVAGGSYEQYF

len: 15
d_gene: TRBD1
v_gene: TRBV7-9
abundance: -
CDR3aa: CASSFTYQGASGYTF

len: 12
d_gene: -
v_gene: TRBV2
abundance: -
CDR3aa: CASSTRGSGQFF

len: 14
d_gene: -
v_gene: TRBV24-1
abundance: once
CDR3aa: CATSDLAVTDTQYF

len: 14
d_gene: -
v_gene: TRBV2
abundance: -
CDR3aa: CASRRTALNYGYTF

len: 14
d_gene: TRBD2
v_gene: TRBV9
abundance: -
CDR3aa: CASSARTSADTQYF

len: 14
d_gene: -
v_gene: TRBV6-1
abundance: -
CDR3aa: CASSEEGGNQPQHF

len: 14
d_gene: -
v_gene: TRBV14
abundance: -
CDR3aa: CASSQFQGNSPLHF

len: 15
d_gene: TRBD1
v_gene: TRBV5-1
abundance: -
CDR3aa: CASSMGQTASYEQYF

len: 14
d_gene: -
v_gene: TRBV5-8
abundance: -
CDR3aa: CASSRGLATDTQYF

len: 13
d_gene: -
v_gene: TRBV30
abundance: -
CDR3aa: CAWATGSTDTQYF

len: 18
d_gene: -
v_gene: TRBV28
abundance: -
CDR3aa: CASSLLVWGGDPGNTIYF

len: 16
d_gene: TRBD1
v_gene: TRBV4-1
abundance: -
CDR3aa: CASTPDRGSNNEKLFF

len: 15
d_gene: TRBD1
v_gene: TRBV27
abundance: -
CDR3aa: CASSLGQTFQETQYF

len: 12
d_gene: -
v_gene: TRBV11-2
abundance: -
CDR3aa: CASSLGQSAQHF

len: 14
d_gene: TRBD1
v_gene: TRBV5-8
abundance: -
CDR3aa: CASSPDRNNSPLHF

len: 16
d_gene: TRBD2
v_gene: TRBV28
abundance: -
CDR3aa: CASSTLAGRNTGELFF

len: 16
d_gene: TRBD1
v_gene: TRBV5-1
abundance: -
CDR3aa: CASSLAGDRGLYEQYF

len: 15
d_gene: -
v_gene: TRBV7-8
abundance: -
CDR3aa: CASSFSRGNGNTIYF

len: 15
d_gene: -
v_gene: TRBV4-2
abundance: -
CDR3aa: CASSQGGGQREKLFF

len: 19
d_gene: TRBD1
v_gene: TRBV6-7
abundance: -
CDR3aa: CASSTGQVVPFRSNQPQHF

len: 16
d_gene: TRBD1
v_gene: TRBV18
abundance: -
CDR3aa: CASSPRDSSTNEKLFF

len: 14
d_gene: -
v_gene: TRBV7-8
abundance: -
CDR3aa: CASSLGGGRGKLFF

len: 20
d_gene: TRBD2
v_gene: TRBV11-2
abundance: -
CDR3aa: CASSLETVTSGGAFADTQYF

len: 18
d_gene: TRBD1
v_gene: TRBV6-2/TRBV6-3
abundance: -
CDR3aa: CASSTRTGVYSGANVLTF

len: 18
d_gene: TRBD2
v_gene: TRBV28
abundance: few
CDR3aa: CASSTNRRASGGADTQYF

len: 15
d_gene: -
v_gene: TRBV19
abundance: -
CDR3aa: CASSIGGVMNTEAFF

len: 14
d_gene: -
v_gene: TRBV28
abundance: -
CDR3aa: CASSLADIYQPQHF

len: 14
d_gene: -
v_gene: TRBV2
abundance: once
CDR3aa: CASSESLGPSEQYF

len: 13
d_gene: TRBD1
v_gene: TRBV12-3/TRBV12-4
abundance: -
CDR3aa: CASSVGQGSPLHF

len: 19
d_gene: TRBD2
v_gene: TRBV4-1
abundance: -
CDR3aa: CASSQVRGSGGLNTGELFF

len: 13
d_gene: -
v_gene: TRBV6-1
abundance: -
CDR3aa: CASSERGSTEAFF

len: 13
d_gene: -
v_gene: TRBV27
abundance: -
CDR3aa: CASSTYRNTEAFF

len: 16
d_gene: TRBD2
v_gene: TRBV2
abundance: few
CDR3aa: CASSETGLAGKNEQYF

len: 14
d_gene: -
v_gene: TRBV18
abundance: -
CDR3aa: CASSPGVEADTQYF

len: 15
d_gene: -
v_gene: TRBV27
abundance: -
CDR3aa: CASSLAGASTGELFF

len: 18
d_gene: TRBD1
v_gene: TRBV6-1
abundance: -
CDR3aa: CASSEATFRPGGQSPLHF